This is a list of T cell receptor beta chains from one sample in a study of T cells in Graves' hyperthyroidism and ophthalmopathy. TCRdb used MiXCR to reprocess the multiplex PCR reads, holding one entry per CDR3 protein. The data contain 300,000 to 450,000 distinct CDR3 sequences, about 18% of them singletons. The material sequenced was blood. Receptor source: a woman aged 25 to 39 with Graves' hyperthyroidism that later progressed to Graves' ophthalmopathy. The CDR3 runs from the conserved cysteine through the conserved F or W. A D gene is named only where the DNA matches it firmly. Size is stated for part of the rows, as once, few or many counts, or as a class when the clone is expanded.

size: .
J: TRBJ2-5
D: .
V: TRBV20-1
DNA: TGCAGTGCTAGCCGGGTCCCCAGGGGCCAAGAGACCCAGTACTTC
CDR3: CSASRVPRGQETQYF

size: few
J: TRBJ1-2
D: .
V: TRBV11-2
DNA: TGTGCCAGCAGCCCGGACCCCCACAGGGTTAACTATGGCTACACCTTC
CDR3: CASSPDPHRVNYGYTF

size: few
J: TRBJ2-3
D: TRBD2
V: TRBV6-2/TRBV6-3
DNA: TGTGCCAGCAGCTCGCCCCTAGCGGAACTCCGAGATACGCAGTATTTT
CDR3: CASSSPLAELRDTQYF

size: many
J: TRBJ2-7
D: TRBD2
V: TRBV2
DNA: TGTGCCAGCAGCCGGACTAGCGGGAGTTGGGACGAGCAGTACTTC
CDR3: CASSRTSGSWDEQYF

size: many
J: TRBJ2-3
D: .
V: TRBV29-1
DNA: TGCAGCGTTGTATTCCCCTCAGATACGCAGTATTTT
CDR3: CSVVFPSDTQYF

size: few
J: TRBJ2-1
D: TRBD1
V: TRBV12-5
DNA: TGTGCTAGTGGTTTAGGGACAGACTACAATGAGCAGTTCTTC
CDR3: CASGLGTDYNEQFF

size: many
J: TRBJ2-1
D: TRBD2
V: TRBV11-3
DNA: TGTGCGTCCGGGTCGACTAGCGGGGGCCTGGGCAATGAGCAGTTCTTC
CDR3: CASGSTSGGLGNEQFF

size: .
J: TRBJ1-4
D: .
V: TRBV18
DNA: TGTGCCAGCTCCCTTCAGGGCCCTCCTAATGAAAAACTGTTTTTT
CDR3: CASSLQGPPNEKLFF

size: many
J: TRBJ2-1
D: .
V: TRBV19
DNA: TGTGCCAGTAGGGCGACAGGGACTGGACCCGATGAGCAGTTCTTC
CDR3: CASRATGTGPDEQFF

size: .
J: TRBJ1-2
D: TRBD1
V: TRBV28
DNA: TGTGCCAGCAGTCCCACGGCAGGGGGCGTTGACTATGGCTACACCTTC
CDR3: CASSPTAGGVDYGYTF

size: few
J: TRBJ2-3
D: TRBD2
V: TRBV6-2/TRBV6-3
DNA: TGTGCCAGCAAACCGCTCCGGGACTACGTAAGCACAGATACGCAGTATTTT
CDR3: CASKPLRDYVSTDTQYF

size: many
J: TRBJ1-5
D: .
V: TRBV12-3/TRBV12-4
DNA: TGTGCCAGCAGTTTTGTCTGGAATCAGCCCCAGCATTTT
CDR3: CASSFVWNQPQHF

size: .
J: TRBJ1-4
D: TRBD1
V: TRBV4-1
DNA: TGCGCCAGCAGCCAACCATTACAACAGGGGCCGTATGAAAAACTGTTTTTT
CDR3: CASSQPLQQGPYEKLFF

size: few
J: TRBJ2-7
D: .
V: TRBV4-1
DNA: TGCGCCAGCAGCCCTGCGGGACACTCCCCCTACGAGCAGTACTTC
CDR3: CASSPAGHSPYEQYF

size: .
J: TRBJ1-1
D: TRBD1
V: TRBV2
DNA: TGTGCCAGCCTTGTCCCGGGACAGTGGAACACTGAAGCTTTCTTT
CDR3: CASLVPGQWNTEAFF

size: few
J: TRBJ1-5
D: TRBD1
V: TRBV4-1
DNA: TGCGCCAGCGGCGACGGACAGGGGTTTCCTCAGCCCCAGCATTTT
CDR3: CASGDGQGFPQPQHF

size: many
J: TRBJ2-7
D: .
V: TRBV12-3/TRBV12-4
DNA: TGTGCCAGCAGTTTCTTGCACGAGCAGTACTTC
CDR3: CASSFLHEQYF

size: few
J: TRBJ2-4
D: .
V: TRBV28
DNA: TGTGCCATTGCCTCCCCGGACCCTACCTTCGGCATTCAGTACTTC
CDR3: CAIASPDPTFGIQYF

size: few
J: TRBJ2-7
D: .
V: TRBV5-4
DNA: TGTGCCAGCAGGGAGGGGGCCTCTCGGGAGCAGTACTTC
CDR3: CASREGASREQYF

size: many
J: TRBJ2-7
D: TRBD2
V: TRBV2
DNA: TGTGCCAGCAAGGGACTAGCGGACTCCTACGAGCAGTACTTC
CDR3: CASKGLADSYEQYF

size: .
J: TRBJ2-7
D: .
V: TRBV19
DNA: TGTGCCAGTAGTAGATTCGGACGGGGCCTCTACGAGCAGTACTTC
CDR3: CASSRFGRGLYEQYF

size: .
J: TRBJ2-1
D: .
V: TRBV4-1
DNA: TGCGCCAGCAGCCGACGACTAGTGGGAGACAATGAGCAGTTCTTC
CDR3: CASSRRLVGDNEQFF

size: many
J: TRBJ2-1
D: .
V: TRBV30
DNA: TGTGCCTGGAGTGTAAAAATTGAGCAGTTCTTC
CDR3: CAWSVKIEQFF

size: .
J: TRBJ2-3
D: .
V: TRBV20-1
DNA: TGCAGTGCAAAGACTATGCCTAGCACAGATACGCAGTATTTT
CDR3: CSAKTMPSTDTQYF

size: many
J: TRBJ1-6
D: .
V: TRBV5-1
DNA: TGCGCCAGCAGCTTGGGACAGGTCCTCAATTCACCCCTCCACTTT
CDR3: CASSLGQVLNSPLHF

size: many
J: TRBJ2-1
D: TRBD1
V: TRBV7-9
DNA: TGTGCCAGCAGCTTGGGCCCGGGACAGGGTCGCAATGAGCAGTTCTTC
CDR3: CASSLGPGQGRNEQFF

size: .
J: TRBJ2-6
D: .
V: TRBV3-1
DNA: TGTGCCAGCAGCCGTGAGGGGGCCAACGTCCTGACTTTC
CDR3: CASSREGANVLTF

size: many
J: TRBJ2-5
D: .
V: TRBV27
DNA: TGTGCCAGCAGCCCCGGGGCCGGACTAAAAGAGACCCAGTACTTC
CDR3: CASSPGAGLKETQYF

size: many
J: TRBJ2-2
D: .
V: TRBV12-3/TRBV12-4
DNA: TGTGCCAGCAGTTTGCCACCCGAGAGCACCGGGGAGCTGTTTTTT
CDR3: CASSLPPESTGELFF

size: few
J: TRBJ1-2
D: .
V: TRBV18
DNA: TGTGCCAGCACAAAATTTCGGTCGGAGGGGGACGGCTATGGCTACACCTTC
CDR3: CASTKFRSEGDGYGYTF

size: .
J: TRBJ1-4
D: .
V: TRBV5-4
DNA: TGTGCCAGCACGGCCGGGGGGACTAATGAAAAACTGTTTTTT
CDR3: CASTAGGTNEKLFF

size: many
J: TRBJ1-2
D: .
V: TRBV30
DNA: TGTGCCTGGAGAGAGGGCAACTATGGCTACACCTTC
CDR3: CAWREGNYGYTF

size: few
J: TRBJ1-1
D: .
V: TRBV20-1
DNA: TGCAGTGCTAGGGCCGACTCAGGTGAAGCTTTCTTT
CDR3: CSARADSGEAFF

size: .
J: TRBJ1-1
D: .
V: TRBV15
DNA: TGTGCCACCAGCCGGGGACCGACGAACACTGAAGCTTTCTTT
CDR3: CATSRGPTNTEAFF

size: many
J: TRBJ1-6
D: .
V: TRBV27
DNA: TGTGCCAGCAGTTTATCGCGCGGGTTCTCACCCCTCCACTTT
CDR3: CASSLSRGFSPLHF

size: .
J: TRBJ1-2
D: .
V: TRBV29-1
DNA: TGCAGCGTTGAATCCCAGTTGGGGAATGGCTACACCTTC
CDR3: CSVESQLGNGYTF

size: many
J: TRBJ1-1
D: TRBD1
V: TRBV6-1
DNA: TGTGCCAGCAGTTATGGGGGACAGGGGTCGGGCACTGAAGCTTTCTTT
CDR3: CASSYGGQGSGTEAFF

size: few
J: TRBJ2-7
D: .
V: TRBV28
DNA: TGTGCCAGCATTCCCTGGGGAGGTCCTACCTACGAGCAGTACTTC
CDR3: CASIPWGGPTYEQYF

size: many
J: TRBJ2-3
D: TRBD1
V: TRBV5-1
DNA: TGCGCCAGCCAGTTAGGGACAGGTGGCACAGATACGCAGTATTTT
CDR3: CASQLGTGGTDTQYF

size: .
J: TRBJ2-1
D: TRBD2
V: TRBV20-1
DNA: TGCAGTGCTAGAGGACTAGCGGCCTCCTACAATGAGCAGTTCTTC
CDR3: CSARGLAASYNEQFF

size: many
J: TRBJ2-5
D: .
V: TRBV7-9
DNA: TGTGCCAGCAGCTTAGGTGCTAGCGTGGGGACCCAGTACTTC
CDR3: CASSLGASVGTQYF

size: .
J: TRBJ2-2
D: .
V: TRBV13
DNA: TGTGCCAGCAGCTTAGGTTTGGGGGGTCACACCGGGGAGCTGTTTTTT
CDR3: CASSLGLGGHTGELFF

size: .
J: TRBJ2-3
D: TRBD2
V: TRBV6-2/TRBV6-3
DNA: TGTGCCAGCAGTTTTGGGACTAGCGGGATCACAGATACGCAGTATTTT
CDR3: CASSFGTSGITDTQYF

size: few
J: TRBJ2-3
D: .
V: TRBV30
DNA: TGTGCCTGGAGTGTGCCTAGCGCTCTCACCACCACAGATACGCAGTATTTT
CDR3: CAWSVPSALTTTDTQYF

size: few
J: TRBJ1-5
D: TRBD1
V: TRBV6-1
DNA: TGTGCCAGCAGCCCCGGACAGGGGGAGTTGAGCAATCAGCCCCAGCATTTT
CDR3: CASSPGQGELSNQPQHF

size: many
J: TRBJ2-7
D: TRBD1
V: TRBV30
DNA: TGTGCCTGGAGTCGGACAGGGCCCTACGAGCAGTACTTC
CDR3: CAWSRTGPYEQYF

size: few
J: TRBJ1-1
D: .
V: TRBV7-9
DNA: TGTGCCAGCAGCGAGGGAAGGGAAGCTTTCTTT
CDR3: CASSEGREAFF

size: .
J: TRBJ1-2
D: .
V: TRBV19
DNA: TGTGCCAGTAGTAGGACAGAGATATTTTATGGCTACACCTTC
CDR3: CASSRTEIFYGYTF

size: .
J: TRBJ2-5
D: TRBD2
V: TRBV9
DNA: TGTGCCAGCAGCGTAGCTGTTTTGGGCGGGGGGAAGGGGGAGACCCAGTACTTC
CDR3: CASSVAVLGGGKGETQYF

size: .
J: TRBJ1-2
D: .
V: TRBV6-1
DNA: TGTGCCAGCAGTGAAACCGGGTCCTATGGCTACACCTTC
CDR3: CASSETGSYGYTF

size: many
J: TRBJ1-2
D: TRBD1
V: TRBV6-1
DNA: TGTGCCAGCAGTAGACAGGGGGACTTCTATGGCTACACCTTC
CDR3: CASSRQGDFYGYTF

size: many
J: TRBJ1-2
D: TRBD1
V: TRBV29-1
DNA: TGCAGCGTTGTGGGGGGGAGGGGGCGCGCTGGCTATGGCTACACCTTC
CDR3: CSVVGGRGRAGYGYTF

size: many
J: TRBJ2-3
D: .
V: TRBV11-1
DNA: TGTGCCAGCAGCTCCCCCAAATTGGGGGGTAAAGATACGCAGTATTTT
CDR3: CASSSPKLGGKDTQYF